The TCR beta chain described here comes from a study of T cells in Graves' hyperthyroidism and ophthalmopathy. Findings and limits, study-wide: Stable hyperthyroidism was told apart from ophthalmopathy by a model built on 13 V-J features.

A remark on this clonotype: Its specificity is not known.

Together with thyroid ultrasound, orbital computed tomography, serum thyroxine and TRAb, clinical symptoms were used for diagnoses. TCR beta CDR3 regions were amplified from RNA. Primed by the HTBI set, a first-round RT-PCR was run on the TCR CDR3. TCRdb reanalysed the multiplex PCR reads using MiXCR and keeps one entry per CDR3 protein. The table has about 640,000 distinct CDR3 sequences, about 45% seen once. The CDR3 contains 15 residues. Germline-derived CDR1 and CDR2 are ENHRY and SYGVKD. The ends lost 5 bases at V and 2 bases at J; junction bases unmatched: 8. The chain is built from TRBV10-3 and TRBJ1-2; 7 positions match TRBD1. The source material was peripheral blood or thyroid tissue (not recorded which). The source of this sequence is an adult man with Graves' disease, either hyperthyroidism or ophthalmopathy (not recorded which). In DNA, the CDR3 is TGTGCCATCAGTCAGACAGGGCAGATGAACTATGGCTACACCTTC. It codes for CAISQTGQMNYGYTF.